The 14 T cell receptor beta chains listed next were all sequenced from one sample in a study of Graves' ophthalmopathy and Graves' hyperthyroidism. RNA transcripts yielded amplified TCR beta CDR3 regions. The workflow started with a first-round RT-PCR run with HTBI primers and then moved on to a second-round multiplex PCR. TCRdb reprocessed the multiplex PCR reads via MiXCR and lists one record per CDR3 protein. The table shows 400,000 or so distinct CDR3 sequences, with about a sixth occurring only once. What was sequenced was peripheral blood. Receptors originate from an adult woman with stable Graves' hyperthyroidism.

This clonotype came up many times. The chain combines TRBV6-1 with TRBJ1-1; D gene ambiguous. This CDR3 has 15 residues. Germline V gene sequence: CDR1 MNHNS, CDR2 SASEGT. Trimming shortened V by 6 bases and J by 2 bases, and 16 bases separated the two germline ends. In DNA form, the CDR3 reads TGTGCCAGCAGCCCCCTCGGAGGCATTAACACTGAAGCTTTCTTT. Amino acid sequence: CASSPLGGINTEAFF.

This clonotype was found many times. The rearrangement uses TRBV11-2 and TRBJ2-7; D is unclear. Germline CDR1 is SGHAT and CDR2 is FQNNGV. V was clipped by 1 base and J by 12 bases, with 10 bases between them. This CDR3 comprises 11 residues. CDR3: CASSLGDSRYF. In DNA form, the CDR3 reads TGTGCCAGCAGCTTAGGAGACTCTCGGTACTTC.

The J gene is TRBJ2-7, the V gene TRBV6-2 or TRBV6-3, with a weak D call TRBD1 (6 bases). CDR3 size: 14 residues. Looked up from germline, CDR1 is MNHEY and CDR2 is SVGEGT. V lost 2 bases, J lost 7 bases, and 15 bases lay in between. CDR3 amino acids: CASSYGGDTGEQYF. CDR3 DNA: TGTGCCAGCAGTTACGGTGGGGACACCGGGGAGCAGTACTTC.

This clonotype has a count of ten or more. This chain joins TRBV15 and TRBJ1-6; tentatively, D is TRBD1 (6 bases). The germline V and J ends were trimmed by 2 bases and 10 bases, with 15 bases remaining between them. The germline V gene encodes CDR1 LNHNV and CDR2 YYDKDF (reference sequence). The CDR3 is 15 residues long. The CDR3 sequence: CATSRSPGAGSPLHF. In DNA, the CDR3 is TGTGCCACCAGCAGATCCCCAGGGGCTGGGTCACCCCTCCACTTT. Supplemented by reference TRBV15 and TRBJ1-6, the full variable domain reads DAMVIQNPRYQVTQFGKPVTLSCSQTLNHNVMYWYQQKSSQAPKLLFHYYDKDFNNEADTPDNFQSRRPNTSFCFLDIRSPGLGDTAMYLCATSRSPGAGSPLHFGNGTRLTVT.

This clonotype was seen ten or more times. V and J are TRBV28 and TRBJ2-7, with TRBD1 identical over 8 bases. The CDR3 loop spans 15 amino acids. Trimming at V came to 6 bases and at J to 0 bases, leaving 7 bases not matched to a gene. CDR1 is MDHEN and CDR2 is SYDVKM in the germline V gene. This CDR3 is CASRPNTGGSYEQYF. CDR3 sequence (DNA): TGTGCCAGCAGACCTAATACAGGGGGCTCCTACGAGCAGTACTTC.

Many counts were recorded for this clonotype. This chain uses TRBV19 with TRBJ2-7; D uncertain. Germline CDR1 and CDR2: LNHDA and SQIVND (reference sequence). The CDR3 totals 14 residues. V lost 6 bases and J lost 0, with 12 bases in between. This chain's CDR3 is CASRVRQNSYEQYF. In nucleotides, the CDR3 is TGTGCCAGTAGGGTTCGGCAGAACTCCTACGAGCAGTACTTC. Using reference TRBV19 and TRBJ2-7 for the parts outside the CDR3, the full variable domain is DGGITQSPKYLFRKEGQNVTLSCEQNLNHDAMYWYRQDPGQGLRLIYYSQIVNDFQKGDIAEGYSVSREKKESFPLTVTSAQKNPTAFYLCASRVRQNSYEQYFGPGTRLTVT.

This clonotype was seen at least ten times. The CDR3, as DNA: TGTGCCAGCAGTCCATGGAGCGGTTCCTACGAGCAGTACTTC. It translates to CASSPWSGSYEQYF. This chain joins TRBV25-1 and TRBJ2-7, with D possibly matching TRBD2 (5 bases). This CDR3 is 14 amino acids long. V lost 5 bases, J lost 1 base, and 12 bases lay in between. Germline V gives CDR1 MGHDK, CDR2 SYGVNS.

This clonotype showed up many times. This rearrangement joins TRBV20-1 to TRBJ2-2, with 8 bases fitting TRBD2. This CDR3 region has 16 residues. Germline CDR1 DFQATT, CDR2 SNEGSKA (reference sequence). J was trimmed by 7 bases and V by 0 bases; bases with no gene match: 10. CDR3 sequence: CSARDRGGRRRGELFF. The CDR3, as DNA: TGCAGTGCTAGAGATCGGGGGGGCAGGCGACGCGGGGAGCTGTTTTTT.

On this clonotype itself: This clone may be a read error of a much larger clone one base away. The chain links TRBV10-2 to TRBJ2-7; maybe TRBD1 (5 bases). Trimming removed 6 bases at V and 3 bases at J, with 9 bases between. Germline CDR1 is WSHSY and CDR2 is SAAADI. CDR3 length equals 12 residues. The chain's CDR3 is CASSTGIYEQYF. The CDR3 DNA sequence: TGCGCCAGCAGCACAGGAATCTACGAGCAGTACTTC.

This clonotype was counted ten times or more. The chain carries TRBV19 and TRBJ2-7, with TRBD1 as a possible D gene (6 bases). Germline lookup yields CDR1 LNHDA and CDR2 SQIVND (reference sequence). CDR3 length: 14 amino acids. V was pared by 8 bases and J by 3 bases, with 17 bases between. The CDR3 DNA reads as TGTGCCAGTCCGGCCAGGGGATATATCTACGAGCAGTACTTC. It yields the protein CASPARGYIYEQYF.

This clonotype was recorded at least ten times. The chain links TRBV11-2 to TRBJ2-3; D remains ambiguous. From germline, CDR1 is SGHAT and CDR2 FQNNGV. Deletions cut 6 bases from V and 2 bases from J, with 6 bases between. There are 12 residues in the CDR3. CDR3 bases: TGTGCCAGCAGTTCGACCACAGATACGCAGTATTTT. Protein product: CASSSTTDTQYF.

This clonotype was seen more than once but under ten times. This CDR3 is CASSMVVRTGELFF. The DNA of the CDR3 is TGTGCCAGTAGTATGGTGGTGCGCACCGGGGAGCTGTTTTTT. This chain connects TRBV19 to TRBJ2-2; D uncertain. This CDR3 comprises 14 residues. Between the trimmed V and J ends, which lost 3 bases and 4 bases, there was a span of 9 bases. Per germline, CDR1 LNHDA and CDR2 SQIVND (reference sequence).

In its sample, this clonotype was seen many times. V and J are TRBV7-2 and TRBJ2-7; 7 bases are a match to TRBD2. This CDR3 has 15 residues. Germline V lookup: CDR1 SGHTA, CDR2 FQGNSA. V trimming: 1 base; J trimming: 1 base; junction bases outside the gene matches: 4. CDR3 sequence reads: CASSLVTSESYEQYF. CDR3 sequence (DNA): TGTGCCAGCAGCTTAGTCACTAGCGAGTCCTACGAGCAGTACTTC.

This clonotype was seen at least ten times. V is TRBV2 and J is TRBJ1-1, with D maybe TRBD1 (5 bases). Germline values: CDR1 SNHLY, CDR2 FYNNEI. This CDR3 is built from 13 residues. V lost 6 bases, J lost 10 bases, and 18 bases lay in between. The CDR3 region is CASSSGTLAPAFF. CDR3 nucleotides: TGTGCCAGCAGCTCCGGGACTCTCGCCCCAGCTTTCTTT. Filled out from reference TRBV2 and TRBJ1-1, the complete variable domain reads EPEVTQTPSHQVTQMGQEVILRCVPISNHLYFYWYRQILGQKVEFLVSFYNNEISEKSEIFDDQFSVERPDGSNFTLKIRSTKLEDSAMYFCASSSGTLAPAFFGQGTRLTVV.